The rows below give T cell receptor beta chains drawn from one sample of a study of long-term antiretroviral therapy in people with HIV. The protocol was immunoSEQ multiplex PCR, while the TCRdb copy is restricted to in-frame clones and leaves out a portion. Here the sample spans about 25,000 clones, approximately 86% being singletons. This specimen consisted of unsorted PBMCs, obtained 1.2 years after starting antiretroviral therapy. The receptor set was obtained from a man aged 45-65 years with HIV. The CDR3 runs from the conserved cysteine through the conserved F or W. A D gene is named only where the DNA matches it firmly. Clone size is not always given. Where it is, it says once, few, many or a class for expanded clones.

d_gene: TRBD1; abundance: -; v_gene: TRBV6-5; len: 14; j_gene: TRBJ1-6; CDR3aa: CASSVGQGVSPLHF; CDR3nt: TGTGCCAGCAGTGTAGGACAGGGGGTTTCACCCCTCCACTTT
d_gene: TRBD1; abundance: -; v_gene: TRBV7-9; len: 17; j_gene: TRBJ1-1; CDR3aa: CASSARQGAGWGTEAFF; CDR3nt: TGTGCCAGCAGCGCAAGACAGGGGGCGGGGTGGGGCACTGAAGCTTTCTTT
d_gene: TRBD1; abundance: -; v_gene: TRBV28; len: 15; j_gene: TRBJ1-2; CDR3aa: CASRGGQGLIGGYTF; CDR3nt: TGTGCCAGCAGAGGGGGACAGGGATTGATCGGGGGCTACACCTTC
d_gene: -; abundance: once; v_gene: TRBV2; len: 15; j_gene: TRBJ1-1; CDR3aa: CASSEKGLGTTEAFF; CDR3nt: TGTGCCAGCAGTGAAAAGGGACTAGGAACCACTGAAGCTTTCTTT
d_gene: -; abundance: few; v_gene: TRBV6-5; len: 13; j_gene: TRBJ1-4; CDR3aa: CASSTRSMEKLFF; CDR3nt: TGTGCCAGCAGTACAAGAAGTATGGAAAAACTGTTTTTT
d_gene: -; abundance: -; v_gene: TRBV19; len: 17; j_gene: TRBJ2-1; CDR3aa: CASSIPLAPLSYNEQFF; CDR3nt: TGTGCCAGTAGTATCCCCCTAGCGCCCCTGTCCTACAATGAGCAGTTCTTC
d_gene: TRBD1; abundance: -; v_gene: TRBV6-6; len: 16; j_gene: TRBJ1-2; CDR3aa: CASTPPPGQGTYGYTF; CDR3nt: TGTGCCAGCACTCCCCCTCCGGGACAGGGAACCTATGGCTACACCTTC
d_gene: -; abundance: -; v_gene: TRBV15; len: 18; j_gene: TRBJ2-7; CDR3aa: CATSRDLTGLLDPYEQYF; CDR3nt: TGTGCCACCAGCAGGGATTTGACAGGCCTACTAGACCCCTACGAGCAGTACTTC
d_gene: -; abundance: -; v_gene: TRBV5-1; len: 14; j_gene: TRBJ1-3; CDR3aa: CASSLGSSGNTIYF; CDR3nt: TGCGCCAGCAGCTTAGGCAGCTCTGGAAACACCATATATTTT
d_gene: -; abundance: -; v_gene: TRBV29-1; len: 11; j_gene: TRBJ1-1; CDR3aa: CSAGQLREAFF; CDR3nt: TGCAGCGCCGGACAGCTTCGGGAAGCTTTCTTT
d_gene: TRBD1; abundance: -; v_gene: TRBV5-1; len: 14; j_gene: TRBJ1-1; CDR3aa: CASSDQTGATEAFF; CDR3nt: TGCGCCAGCAGCGACCAGACAGGGGCCACTGAAGCTTTCTTT
d_gene: -; abundance: -; v_gene: TRBV5-5; len: 18; j_gene: TRBJ1-3; CDR3aa: CASSWGAGGYYSGNTIYF; CDR3nt: TGTGCCAGCAGCTGGGGGGCGGGCGGATATTACTCTGGAAACACCATATATTTT
d_gene: -; abundance: -; v_gene: TRBV2; len: 14; j_gene: TRBJ2-5; CDR3aa: CASSLGVLGETQYF; CDR3nt: TGTGCCAGCAGTCTGGGGGTTTTGGGGGAGACCCAGTACTTC
d_gene: -; abundance: -; v_gene: TRBV5-1; len: 14; j_gene: TRBJ1-1; CDR3aa: CASSRDGGGTEAFF; CDR3nt: TGCGCCAGCAGCCGGGACGGGGGCGGCACTGAAGCTTTCTTT
d_gene: -; abundance: -; v_gene: TRBV6-5; len: 16; j_gene: TRBJ1-1; CDR3aa: CASSYSGRPMNTEAFF; CDR3nt: TGTGCCAGCAGTTACTCGGGCAGACCCATGAACACTGAAGCTTTCTTT
d_gene: -; abundance: -; v_gene: TRBV7-9; len: 14; j_gene: TRBJ2-7; CDR3aa: CASSFGGYSYEQYF; CDR3nt: TGTGCCAGCAGCTTTGGAGGATACTCCTACGAGCAGTACTTC
d_gene: -; abundance: -; v_gene: TRBV5-1; len: 15; j_gene: TRBJ2-2; CDR3aa: CASSFRDMNTGELFF; CDR3nt: TGCGCCAGCAGCTTTCGGGACATGAACACCGGGGAGCTGTTTTTT
d_gene: -; abundance: -; v_gene: TRBV28; len: 14; j_gene: TRBJ2-7; CDR3aa: CASSLGGRLYEQYF; CDR3nt: TGTGCCAGCAGTTTAGGCGGACGGCTCTACGAGCAGTACTTC
d_gene: -; abundance: -; v_gene: TRBV5-6; len: 14; j_gene: TRBJ2-6; CDR3aa: CASSLGLTGRILTF; CDR3nt: TGTGCCAGCAGCTTGGGCCTGACGGGGAGGATCCTGACTTTC
d_gene: TRBD1; abundance: few; v_gene: TRBV7-9; len: 16; j_gene: TRBJ2-3; CDR3aa: CASSLGTGGRKDTQYF; CDR3nt: TGTGCCAGCAGCTTAGGAACAGGGGGAAGGAAAGATACGCAGTATTTT
d_gene: TRBD1; abundance: -; v_gene: TRBV30; len: 16; j_gene: TRBJ2-2; CDR3aa: CAWSAGQGAQVGELFF; CDR3nt: TGTGCCTGGAGTGCTGGACAGGGGGCGCAGGTGGGGGAGCTGTTTTTT
d_gene: -; abundance: -; v_gene: TRBV11-3; len: 14; j_gene: TRBJ2-2; CDR3aa: CASSPGGSTGELFF; CDR3nt: TGTGCCAGCAGCCCAGGAGGAAGCACCGGGGAGCTGTTTTTT
d_gene: -; abundance: once; v_gene: TRBV9; len: 14; j_gene: TRBJ2-3; CDR3aa: CASSVDGGADTQYF; CDR3nt: TGTGCCAGCAGCGTAGACGGGGGAGCAGATACGCAGTATTTT
d_gene: TRBD1; abundance: -; v_gene: TRBV10-3; len: 14; j_gene: TRBJ2-7; CDR3aa: CAIRPGQGGHEQYF; CDR3nt: TGTGCCATCAGGCCGGGACAGGGAGGCCACGAGCAGTACTTC
d_gene: TRBD2; abundance: -; v_gene: TRBV9; len: 15; j_gene: TRBJ2-1; CDR3aa: CASSVSGGVYNEQFF; CDR3nt: TGTGCCAGCAGCGTAAGCGGGGGGGTCTACAATGAGCAGTTCTTC
d_gene: -; abundance: -; v_gene: TRBV28; len: 14; j_gene: TRBJ2-3; CDR3aa: CASLVGTGLDTQYF; CDR3nt: TGTGCCAGCCTTGTCGGTACAGGGTTGGATACGCAGTATTTT
d_gene: -; abundance: few; v_gene: TRBV19; len: 15; j_gene: TRBJ1-3; CDR3aa: CASSFLRNSGNTIYF; CDR3nt: TGTGCCAGTTCCTTTCTTCGAAACTCTGGAAACACCATATATTTT
d_gene: -; abundance: -; v_gene: TRBV11-2; len: 14; j_gene: TRBJ2-7; CDR3aa: CASSFTVTSYEQYF; CDR3nt: TGTGCCAGCAGCTTCACAGTAACCTCCTACGAGCAGTACTTC